This T cell receptor beta chain was found in a study of early T cells in non-severe SARS-CoV-2 infection (dated by TCRdb to the early 2020s). In the study overall: TCR sequencing used bulk RNA from unsorted whole blood, so alpha and beta chains could not be paired.

Note on this clonotype: Its antigen specificity is not known. One base away there is no much larger clone; base qualities are not given.

The library was made by 5' RACE. The sequencing machine was a NextSeq 500. In the TCR library protocol, unique molecular identifiers were attached to individual cDNA molecules to correct for PCR bias and sequencing error. Sequencing covered both TCR alpha and beta chains, and within each sample the abundances of alpha and beta sequences were tightly co-correlated. Regarding the original processing steps: Decombinator V4 was used to perform V gene, J gene and CDR3 annotation of TCR sequences. TCRs were defined as expanded if a significant change between any two time points was detected under a Poisson model with p below 0.0001. TCR abundances were normalised to the total number of TCRs sequenced in each sample and reported as counts per million. TRAV1-2 paired with TRAJ12, TRAJ20 or TRAJ33 defined MAIT TCRs, while TRAV10 paired with TRAJ18 defined iNKT TCRs. VDJdb, accessed 1 November 2021, was searched for CMV, EBV and SARS-CoV-2 annotated TCRs, excluding TCRs annotated for multiple antigens. TCRdb redid the processing of the public reads, applying fastp at Q25 and MiXCR, and retained in-frame beta chains. Each record represents a unique CDR3 protein, reported with the most common genes and DNA among its rows. The V and J calls and clone size are TCRdb's, not the authors'. This sample gives 25,000 to 30,000 distinct CDR3 sequences in total; roughly 4.2% of them show up just once. Approximately 4% of the sample goes to the ten largest clones.

General conclusions and limits of the study: VDJdb matching was skewed toward anti-spike CD8 responses and likely underestimated virus-specific expansions by missing private and CD4 specificities.

After removal of 3 bases from V and 2 bases from J, the junction retains 4 bases not matched to a gene. Looking up the germline V gene yields CDR1 SGHRS and CDR2 YFSETQ. Including cysteine and phenylalanine, the CDR3 has 14 amino acids. The DNA shown is the 42-base CDR3, in frame from base 1. The study was a case-control design nested within a healthcare worker cohort in London, UK, with weekly nasopharyngeal swab PCR tests and blood sampling. Healthcare workers were recruited between 23 and 31 March 2020, during the week of the UK lockdown, and were followed weekly for up to 16 weeks. The chain is made from TRBV5-1 and TRBJ2-5; 7 of the junction bases match TRBD1. The sequence derives from an adult who was a healthcare worker with PCR-confirmed SARS-CoV-2 infection or an uninfected control (not recorded which). The sequenced sample was whole blood. The CDR3 region: CASSWTGQQETQYF. The base sequence is TGCGCCAGCAGCTGGACGGGACAGCAAGAGACCCAGTACTTC.